What follows are 11 T cell receptor beta chains derived from one specimen sequenced in a study of spatial heterogeneity in lung cancer. TCRdb recomputed calls from the 5' RACE reads with MiXCR, one row per CDR3 protein. The table records about 120,000 distinct CDR3 sequences, more than 10% of them present only once. Time point of the sample: blood at routine non-recurrence follow-up after resection. Extraction of whole RNA from tumor, nontumor lung or frozen PBMC preceded unsorted sequencing. The sample consisted of PBMCs, taken at follow-up. These receptors all come from a male donor with early-stage non-small cell lung cancer.

This clonotype was recorded many times. The chain employs TRBV5-8 and TRBJ2-5, with 11 bases aligning to TRBD1. Germline-derived CDR1 and CDR2 are SGHTS and YDEGEE. Trimming took 7 bases from V and 5 from J; bases not matched to a gene: 7. The length of the CDR3 is 14 residues. The CDR3 DNA reads TGTGCCAGCGAGGAGGACAGGGGGCCTGAGACCCAGTACTTC. It yields the protein CASEEDRGPETQYF.

This clonotype was seen at least ten times. J is TRBJ1-2 and V is TRBV25-1; D call uncertain. The CDR3 spans 14 residues. V was trimmed by 3 bases and J by 6 bases, leaving 14 bases between them. The V gene's germline CDR1 is MGHDK and CDR2 SYGVNS. The DNA for the CDR3 is TGTGCCAGCAGTGATCCCGGTCGATTCCATGGCTACACCTTC. Translation: CASSDPGRFHGYTF.

At least ten counts were recorded for this clonotype. The rearrangement joins TRBV7-2 to TRBJ1-1; D unclear. Looked up from germline, CDR1 is SGHTA and CDR2 is FQGNSA. The CDR3 runs to 11 residues. V was trimmed by 7 bases and J by 14 bases, leaving 17 bases between them. Here the CDR3 reads CASTGAESAFF. The CDR3 bases are TGTGCCAGCACCGGCGCGGAGTCCGCCTTCTTT.

This clonotype was counted ten times or more. The genes are TRBV5-1 and TRBJ2-5, with no clear D. The CDR3 spans 13 residues. Deletions cut 1 base from V and 5 bases from J, with 9 bases between. Germline CDR1 and CDR2: SGHRS and YFSETQ. The CDR3 sequence: CASSLPKSETQYF. The DNA of the CDR3 is TGCGCCAGCAGCTTGCCCAAATCGGAGACCCAGTACTTC.

This clonotype was seen more than once but under ten times. The chain links TRBV5-1 to TRBJ1-1; D is undetermined. The CDR3 is made up of 14 amino acids. V was pared by 1 base and J by 1 base, with 8 bases between. The germline V gene has CDR1 SGHRS and CDR2 YFSETQ. As DNA, the CDR3 is TGCGCCAGCAGCTTGTCGGGAAAGAACACTGAAGCTTTCTTT. This codes for CASSLSGKNTEAFF.

This clonotype has just a few counts. The rearrangement joins TRBV5-1 to TRBJ2-7, with 9 nucleotides matching TRBD1. In germline, CDR1 is SGHRS, CDR2 YFSETQ. There are 16 residues in the CDR3. V lost 0 bases, J lost 1 base, and 5 bases stayed unmatched. CDR3 nucleotides: TGCGCCAGCAGCTTGGCCGGGACAGGGAAATCCTACGAGCAGTACTTC. Translated, it gives CASSLAGTGKSYEQYF.

This clonotype has more than one count but fewer than ten. This chain connects TRBV20-1 to TRBJ1-2; a possible D gene is TRBD1 (5 bases). The CDR3 spans 20 residues. Per the germline V gene, CDR1 is DFQATT and CDR2 is SNEGSKA (reference sequence). Trimming left V 6 bases short and J 0 bases short, with 32 bases between. For the CDR3, the DNA is TGCAGTGCCAGTCGGGGGATCGTCCGACCTGGCGCACCTTCTAACTATGGCTACACCTTC. As protein: CSASRGIVRPGAPSNYGYTF.

At least ten counts were recorded for this clonotype. V and J are TRBV27 and TRBJ2-3; 7 nucleotides align to TRBD1. Germline assignment: CDR1 MNHEY and CDR2 SMNVEV (reference sequence). The V segment lost 3 bases and the J segment 4 bases; nucleotides outside the gene matches: 10. The CDR3 sequence is 16 residues long. The CDR3 is CASSFESTGKADTQYF. CDR3 DNA: TGTGCCAGCAGTTTTGAATCGACAGGGAAGGCAGATACGCAGTATTTT.

There are many counts of this clonotype. This chain links TRBV4-3 with TRBJ1-4, with TRBD1 identical over 8 bases. The CDR3 is 14 residues long. V was pared by 4 bases and J by 7 bases, with 5 bases of the junction left unmatched. CDR1 and CDR2 (germline): LGHNA, YSLEER. In DNA form, the CDR3 reads TGCGCCAGCAGCCTTTCAGGGGGCGGTGAAAAACTGTTTTTT. It translates to CASSLSGGGEKLFF.

This clonotype appeared many times. V usage is TRBV27 and J usage is TRBJ1-4; D uncertain. Between the trimmed V and J ends, which lost 7 bases and 8 bases, there was a span of 14 bases. Germline V lookup: CDR1 MNHEY, CDR2 SMNVEV (reference sequence). CDR3 length equals 13 residues. The chain's CDR3 is CASTPSMGEKLFF. The CDR3 nucleotides are TGTGCCAGCACCCCCTCCATGGGGGAAAAACTGTTTTTT.

CDR3 region: CATQGQGAGSNQPQHF. CDR3 DNA sequence: TGTGCCACCCAAGGACAGGGGGCCGGGAGCAATCAGCCCCAGCATTTT. The V call is TRBV24-1, the J call TRBJ1-5; 11 nucleotides match TRBD1. CDR1 KGHDR and CDR2 SFDVKD come from the germline V gene. The CDR3 has 16 residues. J was trimmed by 1 base and V by 9 bases; bases with no gene match: 7.